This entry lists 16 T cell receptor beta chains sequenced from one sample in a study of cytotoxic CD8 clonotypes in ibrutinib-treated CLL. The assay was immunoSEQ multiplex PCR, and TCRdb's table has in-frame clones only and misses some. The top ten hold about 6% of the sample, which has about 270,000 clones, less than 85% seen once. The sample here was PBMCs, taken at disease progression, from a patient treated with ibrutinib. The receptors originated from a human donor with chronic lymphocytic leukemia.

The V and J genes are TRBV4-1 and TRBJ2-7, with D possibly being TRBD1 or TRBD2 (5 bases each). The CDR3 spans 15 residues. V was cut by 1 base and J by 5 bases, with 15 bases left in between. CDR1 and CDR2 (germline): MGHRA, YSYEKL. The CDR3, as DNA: TGCGCCAGCAGCCAAGTCGGAGCAGGGACGGACGAGCAGTACTTC. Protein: CASSQVGAGTDEQYF.

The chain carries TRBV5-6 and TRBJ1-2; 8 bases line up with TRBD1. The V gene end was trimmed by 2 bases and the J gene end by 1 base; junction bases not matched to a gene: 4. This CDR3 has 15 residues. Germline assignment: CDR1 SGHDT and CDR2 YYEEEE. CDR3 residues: CASSFRTGINYGYTF. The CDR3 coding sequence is TGTGCCAGCAGCTTTAGGACAGGGATTAACTATGGCTACACCTTC.

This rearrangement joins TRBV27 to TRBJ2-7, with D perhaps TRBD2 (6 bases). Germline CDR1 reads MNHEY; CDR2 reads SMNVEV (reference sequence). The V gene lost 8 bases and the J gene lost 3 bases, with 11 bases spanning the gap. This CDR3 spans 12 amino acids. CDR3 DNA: TGTGCCAGCGGGGCGGGGAGCTACGAGCAGTACTTC. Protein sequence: CASGAGSYEQYF.

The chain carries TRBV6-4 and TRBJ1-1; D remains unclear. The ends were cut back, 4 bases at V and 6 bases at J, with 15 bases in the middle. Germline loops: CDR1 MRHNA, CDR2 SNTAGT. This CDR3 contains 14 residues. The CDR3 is CASSVTELSSEAFF. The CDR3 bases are TGTGCCAGCAGTGTTACAGAGTTATCTTCTGAAGCTTTCTTT.

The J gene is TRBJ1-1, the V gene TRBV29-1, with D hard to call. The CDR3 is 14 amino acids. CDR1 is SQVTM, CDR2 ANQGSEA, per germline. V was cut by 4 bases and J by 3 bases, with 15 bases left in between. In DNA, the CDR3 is TGCAGCGTTGGGGGAAGGAGGTCGGACACTGAAGCTTTCTTT. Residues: CSVGGRRSDTEAFF.

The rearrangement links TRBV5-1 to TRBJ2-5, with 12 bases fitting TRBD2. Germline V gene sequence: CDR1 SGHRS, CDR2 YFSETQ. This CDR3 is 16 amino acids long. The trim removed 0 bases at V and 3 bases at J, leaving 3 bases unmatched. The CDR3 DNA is TGCGCCAGCAGCTTGGGGAGACTAGCGGGGGAAGAGACCCAGTACTTC. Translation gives CASSLGRLAGEETQYF.

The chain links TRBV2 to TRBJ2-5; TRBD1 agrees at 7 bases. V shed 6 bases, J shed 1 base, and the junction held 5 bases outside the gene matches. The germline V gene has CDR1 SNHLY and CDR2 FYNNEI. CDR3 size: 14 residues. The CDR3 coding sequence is TGTGCCAGCAGAGTGGACAGGACCCAAGAGACCCAGTACTTC. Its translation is CASRVDRTQETQYF.

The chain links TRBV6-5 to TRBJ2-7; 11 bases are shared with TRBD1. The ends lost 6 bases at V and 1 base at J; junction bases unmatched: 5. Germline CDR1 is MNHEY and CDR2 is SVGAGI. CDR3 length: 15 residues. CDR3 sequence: CASRTGTGGSYEQYF. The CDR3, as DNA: TGTGCCAGCAGAACCGGGACAGGGGGATCCTACGAGCAGTACTTC.

The CDR3 DNA reads as TGTGCCAGCAGTGTTACTCACGGGGTTCACAAAGCCTACGAGCAGTACTTC. It is translated as CASSVTHGVHKAYEQYF. The chain is built from TRBV6-1 and TRBJ2-7; weak D call: TRBD2 (5 bases). The CDR3 spans 17 residues. Looked up from germline, CDR1 is MNHNS and CDR2 is SASEGT. V gave up 4 bases and J gave up 2 bases, with 21 bases separating them.

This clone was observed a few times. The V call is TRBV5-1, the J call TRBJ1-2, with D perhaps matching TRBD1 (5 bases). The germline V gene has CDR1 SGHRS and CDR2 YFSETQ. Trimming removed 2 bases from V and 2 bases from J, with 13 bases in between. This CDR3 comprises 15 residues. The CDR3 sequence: CASSFVGTVNYGYTF. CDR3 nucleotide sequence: TGCGCCAGCAGCTTTGTGGGGACGGTCAACTATGGCTACACCTTC.

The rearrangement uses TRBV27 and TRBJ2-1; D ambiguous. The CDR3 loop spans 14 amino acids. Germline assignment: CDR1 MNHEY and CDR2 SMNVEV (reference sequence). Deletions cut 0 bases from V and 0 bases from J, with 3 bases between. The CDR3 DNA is TGTGCCAGCAGTTTATCGCCCTCCTACAATGAGCAGTTCTTC. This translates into CASSLSPSYNEQFF.

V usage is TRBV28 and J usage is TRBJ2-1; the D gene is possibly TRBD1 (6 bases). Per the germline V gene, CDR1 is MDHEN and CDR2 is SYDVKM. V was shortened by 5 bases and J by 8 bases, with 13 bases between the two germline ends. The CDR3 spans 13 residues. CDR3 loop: CASSPTGHDEQFF. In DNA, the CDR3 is TGTGCCAGCAGTCCCACAGGGCACGATGAGCAGTTCTTC. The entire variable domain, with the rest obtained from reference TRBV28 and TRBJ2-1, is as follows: DVKVTQSSRYLVKRTGEKVFLECVQDMDHENMFWYRQDPGLGLRLIYFSYDVKMKEKGDIPEGYSVSREKKERFSLILESASTNQTSMYLCASSPTGHDEQFFGPGTRLTVL.

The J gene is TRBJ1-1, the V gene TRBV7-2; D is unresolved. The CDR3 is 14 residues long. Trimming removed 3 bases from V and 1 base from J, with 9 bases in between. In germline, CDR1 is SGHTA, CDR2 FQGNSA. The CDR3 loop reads CASSFITENTEAFF. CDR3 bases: TGTGCCAGCAGCTTCATCACGGAGAACACTGAAGCTTTCTTT.

The CDR3 sequence: CASSYQRGGQETQYF. The CDR3 region has the DNA TGTGCCAGCAGTTACCAGCGGGGGGGCCAAGAGACCCAGTACTTC. This chain connects TRBV6-6 to TRBJ2-5; 10 bases map to TRBD2. The CDR3 is made up of 15 amino acids. V was pared by 2 bases and J by 1 base, with 1 base of the junction left unmatched. Germline V gives CDR1 MNHNY, CDR2 SVGAGI (reference sequence).

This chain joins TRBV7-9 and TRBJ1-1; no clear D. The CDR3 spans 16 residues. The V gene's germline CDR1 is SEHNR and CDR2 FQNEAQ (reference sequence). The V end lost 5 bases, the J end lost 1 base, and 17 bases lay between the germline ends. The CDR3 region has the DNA TGTGCCAGCAGCCCGATTCGACCTGAGGCGAACACTGAAGCTTTCTTT. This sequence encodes CASSPIRPEANTEAFF.

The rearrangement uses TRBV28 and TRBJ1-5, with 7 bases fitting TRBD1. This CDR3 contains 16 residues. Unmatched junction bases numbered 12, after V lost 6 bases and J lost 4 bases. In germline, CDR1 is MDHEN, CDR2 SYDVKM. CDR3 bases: TGTGCCAGCAGCTTCCTGGCGGGACAGCCGAATCAGCCCCAGCATTTT. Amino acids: CASSFLAGQPNQPQHF.